The 3 T cell receptor beta chains reported below all come from one sample, sequenced in a study of OX40 agonist ivuxolimab in advanced cancers. The table came from immunoSEQ multiplex PCR; TCRdb's copy has only in-frame clones and leaves some out. The sample shows tens of thousands of clones, around 81% of them seen only once. This material consisted of CD4+ or CD8+ T cells sorted from blood, taken in a trial of the OX40 agonist ivuxolimab. These receptors all come from an adult with an advanced solid tumor such as melanoma, head and neck, liver or kidney cancer.

This clone was recorded only once. The chain links TRBV5-5 to TRBJ2-7, with TRBD1 matching 9 bases. J lost 4 bases, V lost 4 bases, and 6 bases had no gene match. This CDR3 comprises 14 residues. In germline, CDR1 is SGHKS, CDR2 YYEKEE (reference sequence). Here the CDR3 reads CASSPGTGIYEQYF. The DNA of the CDR3 is TGTGCCAGCAGCCCCGGGACAGGGATTTACGAGCAGTACTTC. Filled out from reference TRBV5-5 and TRBJ2-7, the complete variable domain reads DAGVTQSPTHLIKTRGQQVTLRCSPISGHKSVSWYQQVLGQGPQFIFQYYEKEERGRGNFPDRFSARQFPNYSSELNVNALLLGDSALYLCASSPGTGIYEQYFGPGTRLTVT.

V and J are TRBV7-2 and TRBJ1-1, with D tentatively TRBD1 (5 bases). This CDR3 has 15 amino acids. V was pared by 5 bases and J by 1 base, with 14 bases between. CDR1 is SGHTA, CDR2 FQGNSA, per germline. CDR3 nucleotides: TGTGCCAGCAGCAGTCACTCCGGGGCGAACACTGAAGCTTTCTTT. Protein sequence: CASSSHSGANTEAFF.

The chain uses TRBV7-3 and TRBJ2-7; D is unresolved. Trimming removed 3 bases at V and 3 bases at J, with 3 bases between. The CDR3 is 11 amino acids. Germline V gene sequence: CDR1 SGHTA, CDR2 FQGTGA. The CDR3 bases are TGTGCCAGCAGCTTTAGCTACGAGCAGTACTTC. Protein sequence: CASSFSYEQYF.